What follows describes a single TCR beta chain. Germline and junction disagree at one end, which may indicate a read error. In the source study's methods: Reference gene primers were amplified, and this amplification served to estimate nucleated cell counts. TCRdb keeps only in-frame clones here, not all; method: immunoSEQ multiplex PCR. The V and J calls and clone size come from that table; D and trimming were worked out from the DNA. The sample shows nearly 250,000 clones, approximately 86% of them seen only once. The germline CDR1 and CDR2 sequences are SSHAT and FNYEAQ (reference sequence). CDR3 length equals 13 residues. The data derive from a study of blood T cell repertoires in COVID-19. Study context: Sites across the United States, Italy and Spain contributed samples from acute and convalescent COVID-19.

The source is a woman in her sixties who had recovered from COVID-19. What was sequenced was peripheral blood. The chain combines TRBV7-7 with TRBJ1-1; D is unresolved. This CDR3 reads CASSLLPDTEAFF. CDR3 nucleotides: TGTGCTAGCAGCTTACTTCCAGACACTGAAGCTTTCTTT.